This is a list of T cell receptor beta chains from one sample in a study of neurological immune-mediated disorders. TCRdb fed the 5' RACE reads into MiXCR, producing one record per CDR3 protein. The table includes about 84,000 distinct CDR3 sequences, around 10% detected once. Sequencing was carried out using PBMCs. These TCRs come from a man aged 35 to 55 in good health. Both conserved end residues are part of each CDR3. The order of the fields is D gene, J gene, V gene, CDR3 length, clone size, CDR3 DNA, CDR3 protein. A D gene is named only where the DNA matches it firmly. For some rows the clone size is stated as once, few or many, or as a class when expanded; others skip it.

- TRBJ2-1 TRBV5-1 15 many TGCGCCAGCAGCTTGGAGGGGGGCTCCTACAATGAGCAGTTCTTC CASSLEGGSYNEQFF
- TRBJ2-1 TRBV2 11 many TGTGCCAGCAGTAACTACAATGAGCAGTTCTTC CASSNYNEQFF
TRBD1 TRBJ2-5 TRBV29-1 14 few TGCAGCGCTACCCGGGACAGGGGGCAAGAGACCCAGTACTTC CSATRDRGQETQYF
- TRBJ2-4 TRBV6-5 13 many TGTGCCAGCAGTAAAACAGGGCGAAACATTCAGTACTTC CASSKTGRNIQYF
TRBD2 TRBJ2-3 TRBV7-3 16 few TGTGCCAGCAGCCTAACTAGCGCGTCGAGCACAGATACGCAGTATTTT CASSLTSASSTDTQYF
- TRBJ2-3 TRBV24-1 16 many TGTGCCACCAGTGAGGGGACGGGAGTCTTCACAGATACGCAGTATTTT CATSEGTGVFTDTQYF
- TRBJ2-1 TRBV28 14 many TGTGCCAGCAGTCTCGAGGCAGGCAGCAATGAGCAGTTCTTC CASSLEAGSNEQFF
- TRBJ2-6 TRBV29-1 15 many TGCAGCGTCCTAGGGGGGGGTGCTGGGGCCAACGTCCTGACTTTC CSVLGGGAGANVLTF
TRBD1 TRBJ1-4 TRBV20-1 15 many TGCAGTGCTAGGGGACAGGGGGGACAAAATGAAAAACTGTTTTTT CSARGQGGQNEKLFF
- TRBJ2-5 TRBV6-6 14 many TGTGCCAGCAGCCCCGAGATCGGCGGGAAGACCCAGTACTTC CASSPEIGGKTQYF
- TRBJ2-1 TRBV20-1 10 many TGCAGTCCTCTAGACAATGAGCAGTTCTTC CSPLDNEQFF
- TRBJ2-7 TRBV7-2 15 many TGTGCCAGCAGCTTAGGAAGCTGGTCTCCCTACGAGCAGTACTTC CASSLGSWSPYEQYF
- TRBJ2-5 TRBV29-1 11 - TGCAGCGTTGCAGCACAGGAGACCCAGTACTTC CSVAAQETQYF
- TRBJ1-1 TRBV7-9 13 many TGTGCCAGCAGCTCCCATCCGAACACTGAAGCTTTCTTT CASSSHPNTEAFF
- TRBJ2-2 TRBV5-6 15 many TGTGCCAGCAGCGCCAGGGCGGGCTACACCGGGGAGCTGTTTTTT CASSARAGYTGELFF
- TRBJ2-3 TRBV2 10 - TGTGCCAGCAGTGAAGGTACGCAGTATTTT CASSEGTQYF
- TRBJ1-1 TRBV20-1 17 many TGCAGTGCTAGAGATCGCGCGAAGGGGAGGATGAACACTGAAGCTTTCTTT CSARDRAKGRMNTEAFF
- TRBJ2-2 TRBV29-1 13 many TGCAGCGGAACAGGGAGCAACACCGGGGAGCTGTTTTTT CSGTGSNTGELFF
- TRBJ2-5 TRBV29-1 15 many TGCAGCGTTGGTTCCCTCTTGCGCGAACAAGAGACCCAGTACTTC CSVGSLLREQETQYF
TRBD1 TRBJ2-1 TRBV5-1 14 many TGCGCCAGCAGCCAGGGACAGATCTACAATGAGCAGTTCTTC CASSQGQIYNEQFF
TRBD1 TRBJ1-2 TRBV20-1 13 many TGCAGTGCTTTCGGACAGGGTAGTATCGGCTACACCTTC CSAFGQGSIGYTF
- TRBJ2-7 TRBV21-1 18 many TGTGCCAGCAGTTCTGAGTCCGGGACTAGCGGGGGGCCCTACGAGCAGTACTTC CASSSESGTSGGPYEQYF
- TRBJ2-7 TRBV5-1 16 - TGCGCCAGCAACCCCTTGGTACAGCAATTCTCCTACGAGCAGTACTTC CASNPLVQQFSYEQYF
- TRBJ1-2 TRBV20-1 15 many TGCAGTGCTGACCTAAACAAAGGAGGGAGGTTAGGCTACACCTTC CSADLNKGGRLGYTF
TRBD2 TRBJ2-2 TRBV7-7 20 many TGTGCCAGCAGCTTATCGAGGCGGACTAGCGGGGGGCAGAAAACCGGGGAGCTGTTTTTT CASSLSRRTSGGQKTGELFF
TRBD2 TRBJ2-7 TRBV11-2 14 many TGTGCCAGCAGCTTGGGAGGGGACGCCTACGAGCAGTACTTC CASSLGGDAYEQYF